Listed below are T cell receptor beta chains from one sample, sequenced in a study of T cell repertoires in cytomegalovirus infection. TCRdb used MiXCR to reprocess the reads, holding one entry per CDR3 protein. Of roughly 200,000 distinct CDR3 sequences listed, approximately 40% are singletons. These TCRs are of unknown antigen specificity. The sample was CD8+ T cells from cultured PBMCs, taken from culture after CMV antigen stimulation. These receptors were taken from a human donor in good health (CMV status not recorded). Some clones in this sample may be carry-over from other donors' samples. Both conserved end residues are part of each CDR3. Fields, in order: J gene, V gene, clone size, D gene, CDR3 DNA, CDR3 protein. A D gene is named only where the DNA matches it firmly. Part of the rows lack a size; the others show once, few, many or a class for expanded clones.

J gene: TRBJ2-1
V gene: TRBV7-6
clone size: .
D gene: .
CDR3 DNA: TGTGCCAGCAGCTTAGACGGGTTGATGGTAGGCAATGAGCAGTTCTTC
CDR3 protein: CASSLDGLMVGNEQFF

J gene: TRBJ2-1
V gene: TRBV7-9
clone size: few
D gene: TRBD2
CDR3 DNA: TGTGCCAGCAGCTTGTTGACTAGCGGGGGGCAATCTGAGCAGTTCTTC
CDR3 protein: CASSLLTSGGQSEQFF

J gene: TRBJ2-7
V gene: TRBV7-6
clone size: few
D gene: TRBD2
CDR3 DNA: TGTGCCAGCAGCCTAGGACTAGCGCGACCCTACGAGCAGTACTTC
CDR3 protein: CASSLGLARPYEQYF

J gene: TRBJ2-7
V gene: TRBV12-3/TRBV12-4
clone size: .
D gene: .
CDR3 DNA: TGTGCCAGCAGCCCTGACCGGGGGGAGCAGTACTTC
CDR3 protein: CASSPDRGEQYF

J gene: TRBJ1-5
V gene: TRBV15
clone size: few
D gene: .
CDR3 DNA: TGTGCCACCAGCAGAGATCAGGGGAATCAGCCCCAGCATTTT
CDR3 protein: CATSRDQGNQPQHF

J gene: TRBJ2-7
V gene: TRBV11-1
clone size: .
D gene: TRBD1
CDR3 DNA: TGTGCCAGCAGCCCGGCGGACAGGGGATTCTCCTACGAGCAGTACTTC
CDR3 protein: CASSPADRGFSYEQYF

J gene: TRBJ2-7
V gene: TRBV28
clone size: .
D gene: TRBD1
CDR3 DNA: TGTGCCAGCATCAAATCCCTCGGGACAGTGACCTACGAGCAGTACTTC
CDR3 protein: CASIKSLGTVTYEQYF

J gene: TRBJ1-4
V gene: TRBV15
clone size: .
D gene: .
CDR3 DNA: TGTGCCACCAGCAGAGAGGATCACGGAGAAAAACTGTTTTTT
CDR3 protein: CATSREDHGEKLFF

J gene: TRBJ2-7
V gene: TRBV12-3/TRBV12-4
clone size: .
D gene: .
CDR3 DNA: TGTGCCAGCAGTCCATATGGGCGGCTATCCTACGAGCAGTACTTC
CDR3 protein: CASSPYGRLSYEQYF

J gene: TRBJ2-7
V gene: TRBV12-3/TRBV12-4
clone size: few
D gene: .
CDR3 DNA: TGTGCCAGCAGTCGAACAGGCGTCAGCTCCTACGAGCAGTACTTC
CDR3 protein: CASSRTGVSSYEQYF

J gene: TRBJ1-4
V gene: TRBV12-3/TRBV12-4
clone size: .
D gene: TRBD1
CDR3 DNA: TGTGCCAGCAGTTTACGGCAGGGACAGGAAAAACTGTTTTTT
CDR3 protein: CASSLRQGQEKLFF

J gene: TRBJ1-1
V gene: TRBV19
clone size: .
D gene: .
CDR3 DNA: TGTGCCAGTAGTATAGCTTTGATAGGTGAAGCTTTCTTT
CDR3 protein: CASSIALIGEAFF

J gene: TRBJ2-5
V gene: TRBV7-9
clone size: .
D gene: .
CDR3 DNA: TGTGCCAGCAGCTTCTTTGGACGACAAGAGACCCAGTACTTC
CDR3 protein: CASSFFGRQETQYF

J gene: TRBJ1-1
V gene: TRBV7-2
clone size: .
D gene: .
CDR3 DNA: TGTGCCAGCAGCTTTAGAAACCGGGACACTGAAGCTTTCTTT
CDR3 protein: CASSFRNRDTEAFF

J gene: TRBJ2-3
V gene: TRBV2
clone size: .
D gene: TRBD1
CDR3 DNA: TGTGCCAGCACCGAGACACAGGGGGCCCGAGATACGCAGTATTTT
CDR3 protein: CASTETQGARDTQYF

J gene: TRBJ2-7
V gene: TRBV7-4
clone size: many
D gene: .
CDR3 DNA: TGTGCCAGCAGCTTGAGACGCAGCTCCTACGAGCAGTACTTC
CDR3 protein: CASSLRRSSYEQYF

J gene: TRBJ1-1
V gene: TRBV7-2
clone size: many
D gene: .
CDR3 DNA: TGTGCCAGCAGCTTATGGGGCGGAGCTGAAGCTTTCTTT
CDR3 protein: CASSLWGGAEAFF

J gene: TRBJ2-7
V gene: TRBV28
clone size: .
D gene: TRBD2
CDR3 DNA: TGTGCCAGCGGTAGCGGGAAATATTACGAGCAGTACTTC
CDR3 protein: CASGSGKYYEQYF